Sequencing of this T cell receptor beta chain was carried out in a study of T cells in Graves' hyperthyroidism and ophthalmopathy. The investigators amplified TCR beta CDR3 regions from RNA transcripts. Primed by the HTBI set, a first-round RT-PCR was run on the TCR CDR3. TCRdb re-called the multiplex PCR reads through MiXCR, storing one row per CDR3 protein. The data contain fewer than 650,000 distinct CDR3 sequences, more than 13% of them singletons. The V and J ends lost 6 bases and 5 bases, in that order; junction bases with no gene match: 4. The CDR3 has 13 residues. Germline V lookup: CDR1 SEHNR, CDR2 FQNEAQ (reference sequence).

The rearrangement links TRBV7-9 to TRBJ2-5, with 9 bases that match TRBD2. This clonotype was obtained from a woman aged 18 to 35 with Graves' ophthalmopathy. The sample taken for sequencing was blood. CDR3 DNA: TGTGCCAGCAGTGCGGGGGGGACGGAGACCCAGTACTTC. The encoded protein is CASSAGGTETQYF.